These 24 T cell receptor beta chains were all obtained from the same sample, sequenced in a study of blood T cell repertoires in COVID-19. Profiled with immunoSEQ multiplex PCR; TCRdb holds only in-frame clones, not every one. In the table there are about 310,000 clones, over 80% of which are singletons. Sequenced sample: PBMCs or T cells enriched from blood (not recorded which). These receptors originate from a woman aged 18-35 years who had recovered from COVID-19.

This chain links TRBV10-2 with TRBJ1-5, with D possibly matching TRBD1 (6 bases). Germline-derived CDR1 and CDR2 are WSHSY and SAAADI. This CDR3 has 17 amino acids. Trimming took 4 bases from V and 0 from J, leaving 16 bases between them. CDR3 protein: CASSASGGASSNQPQHF. CDR3 bases: TGCGCCAGCAGTGCCTCGGGGGGGGCGAGTAGCAATCAGCCCCAGCATTTT.

The genes are TRBV7-2 and TRBJ2-7; 9 nucleotides agree with TRBD1. With V trimmed by 5 bases and J by 2 bases, 4 bases remained unmatched. The CDR3 has 14 residues. CDR1 and CDR2 (germline): SGHTA, FQGNSA. CDR3 region: CASSLRTGAYEQYF. In DNA form, the CDR3 reads TGTGCCAGCAGCCTCAGGACAGGGGCCTACGAGCAGTACTTC.

The chain combines TRBV5-1 with TRBJ1-4; D uncertain. CDR3 length: 15 residues. CDR1 and CDR2 from the germline V gene are SGHRS and YFSETQ. V was shortened by 4 bases and J by 7 bases, with 17 bases between the two germline ends. The CDR3 DNA reads as TGCGCCAGCAGCCGACGACTGGATGGTGGTGAAAAACTGTTTTTT. Amino acids: CASSRRLDGGEKLFF.

The chain carries TRBV30 and TRBJ1-3, with a possible D match to TRBD1 (6 bases). Trimming pared 1 base from V and 7 bases from J, leaving 8 bases between. The CDR3 is 12 residues long. Germline CDR1 GTSNPN, CDR2 SVGIG (reference sequence). The CDR3 nucleotides read TGTGCCTGGAGTGCTACAGGGAACACCATATATTTT. This codes for CAWSATGNTIYF.

V gene TRBV7-8 combines with J gene TRBJ2-7; 11 nucleotides align to TRBD2. The germline CDR1 and CDR2 sequences are SGHVS and FQNEAQ. The CDR3 loop spans 15 amino acids. V shed 5 bases and J 3 bases; nucleotides not matched to a gene: 6. CDR3 coding DNA: TGTGCCAGCAGCCCGACTAGCGGGACCCTCTACGAGCAGTACTTC. Protein product: CASSPTSGTLYEQYF. Using reference TRBV7-8 and TRBJ2-7 for the parts outside the CDR3, the full variable domain is GAGVSQSPRYKVAKRGQDVALRCDPISGHVSLFWYQQALGQGPEFLTYFQNEAQLDKSGLPSDRFFAERPEGSVSTLKIQRTQQEDSAVYLCASSPTSGTLYEQYFGPGTRLTVT.

The chain recombines TRBV28 with TRBJ1-5, with a tentative D call TRBD1 (6 bases). The CDR3 is 19 amino acids. The germline V gene has CDR1 MDHEN and CDR2 SYDVKM. The V end lost 1 base, the J end lost 0 bases, and 19 bases lay between the germline ends. CDR3 region: CASSLLWHIRGNSNQPQHF. The CDR3 DNA is TGTGCCAGCAGTTTATTATGGCACATCAGGGGCAATAGCAATCAGCCCCAGCATTTT. Variable domain in full (rest from reference TRBV28 and TRBJ1-5): DVKVTQSSRYLVKRTGEKVFLECVQDMDHENMFWYRQDPGLGLRLIYFSYDVKMKEKGDIPEGYSVSREKKERFSLILESASTNQTSMYLCASSLLWHIRGNSNQPQHFGDGTRLSIL.

This clone came up once. The genes are TRBV9 and TRBJ1-1, with D tentatively TRBD1 (5 bases). Germline V lookup: CDR1 SGDLS, CDR2 YYNGEE. The CDR3 sequence is 12 residues long. V was trimmed by 3 bases and J by 7 bases, leaving 10 bases between them. The CDR3 region has the DNA TGTGCCAGCAGCGACCAGGGAGGTGAAGCTTTCTTT. This translates into CASSDQGGEAFF. The full variable domain, completed using reference TRBV9 and TRBJ1-1, is DSGVTQTPKHLITATGQRVTLRCSPRSGDLSVYWYQQSLDQGLQFLIQYYNGEERAKGNILERFSAQQFPDLHSELNLSSLELGDSALYFCASSDQGGEAFFGQGTRLTVV.

The rearrangement uses TRBV10-3 and TRBJ2-1; no reliable D call. The CDR3 runs 17 residues. Per germline, CDR1 ENHRY and CDR2 SYGVKD. V lost 3 bases, J lost 0 bases, and 15 bases lay in between. The CDR3 nucleotides are TGTGCCATCAGTGATATGATGACTCCTAGCTCCTACAATGAGCAGTTCTTC. It codes for CAISDMMTPSSYNEQFF.

The chain links TRBV11-2 to TRBJ2-1; tentative D call: TRBD2 (5 bases). Germline V gene data show CDR1 as SGHAT and CDR2 as FQNNGV. Trimming left V 1 base short and J 0 bases short, with 13 bases between. This CDR3 has 17 amino acids. CDR3 sequence (DNA): TGTGCCAGCAGCTTAGTGGATCGGCTAGCCTCCTACAATGAGCAGTTCTTC. This codes for CASSLVDRLASYNEQFF.

The chain uses TRBV27 and TRBJ2-1; 12 bases match TRBD2. The CDR3 extends over 16 amino acids. The germline V gene has CDR1 MNHEY and CDR2 SMNVEV (reference sequence). Trimming cost V 5 bases and J 8 bases; bases outside gene matches: 10. The DNA for the CDR3 is TGTGCCAGCAGTCCTCTAGCGGGAGGGTATGCAGATGAGCAGTTCTTC. Protein product: CASSPLAGGYADEQFF.

In its sample, this clone was seen once. This chain connects TRBV23-1 to TRBJ2-7; 10 bases line up with TRBD1. TRBV23-1 is classed as an ORF, of uncertain function. The CDR3 has 17 amino acids. J lost 0 bases, V lost 2 bases, and 7 bases had no gene match. The CDR3 loop is CASSQPPDRGYSYEQYF. The DNA for the CDR3 is TGCGCCAGCAGTCAACCCCCGGACAGGGGGTACTCCTACGAGCAGTACTTC.

DNA of the CDR3: TGTGCCTGGGGTGGGCAGGGTGGAACTGAAGCTTTCTTT. It translates to CAWGGQGGTEAFF. V gene TRBV30 combines with J gene TRBJ1-1; D possibly corresponds to TRBD1 (5 bases). CDR3 length: 13 amino acids. The V end lost 5 bases, the J end lost 5 bases, and 15 bases lay between the germline ends. Germline CDR1 reads GTSNPN; CDR2 reads SVGIG (reference sequence).

The chain combines TRBV28 with TRBJ2-1; D gene unclear. From germline, CDR1 is MDHEN and CDR2 SYDVKM. The germline V and J ends were trimmed by 7 bases and 0 bases, with 16 bases remaining between them. This CDR3 comprises 16 residues. The CDR3 coding sequence is TGTGCCAGCACCATCACCAGGCCCCTCTCCTACAATGAGCAGTTCTTC. Translated: CASTITRPLSYNEQFF.

This sequence joins TRBV30 and TRBJ1-4; possible D gene TRBD1, 6 bases. From germline, CDR1 is GTSNPN and CDR2 SVGIG (reference sequence). V was trimmed by 4 bases and J by 8 bases, leaving 11 bases between them. The CDR3 is 12 residues long. CDR3 coding DNA: TGTGCCTGGAAACAGGGACAAGAAAAACTGTTTTTT. It translates to CAWKQGQEKLFF.

The genes are TRBV7-8 and TRBJ2-7; TRBD2 matches at 8 bases. The germline gives CDR1 SGHVS, CDR2 FQNEAQ. The CDR3 is made up of 17 amino acids. V gave up 2 bases and J gave up 0 bases; unmatched junction bases: 9. The CDR3 nucleotides read TGTGCCAGCAGCTTAAGATACGGCGGGGGGACCTCCTACGAGCAGTACTTC. Its protein is CASSLRYGGGTSYEQYF.

The chain employs TRBV11-2 and TRBJ2-1, with 8 bases that match TRBD2. Trimming cost V 1 base and J 2 bases; bases outside gene matches: 10. CDR3 length equals 18 residues. CDR1 SGHAT and CDR2 FQNNGV come from the germline V gene. The CDR3 spells CASSLAAGGRSTYNEQFF. Written as DNA, the CDR3 is TGTGCCAGCAGCTTAGCCGCGGGAGGCCGCAGTACCTACAATGAGCAGTTCTTC.

V and J are TRBV5-5 and TRBJ1-2; D unclear. The germline gives CDR1 SGHKS, CDR2 YYEKEE (reference sequence). The V and J ends lost 1 base and 8 bases respectively, with 12 bases between them. The CDR3 spans 13 residues. The DNA for the CDR3 is TGTGCCAGCAGCTTGTCGGACGCGGGGGGCTACACCTTC. Amino acid sequence: CASSLSDAGGYTF. The full variable domain, rest sourced from reference TRBV5-5 and TRBJ1-2, is DAGVTQSPTHLIKTRGQQVTLRCSPISGHKSVSWYQQVLGQGPQFIFQYYEKEERGRGNFPDRFSARQFPNYSSELNVNALLLGDSALYLCASSLSDAGGYTFGSGTRLTVV.

The count of this clone is one. The gene calls are TRBV9 and TRBJ2-3; TRBD2 matches 9 bases. The CDR3 contains 15 residues. J gave up 4 bases and V 4 bases, and 7 bases lay outside the gene matches. Germline CDR1 and CDR2: SGDLS and YYNGEE. Written as DNA, the CDR3 is TGTGCCAGCAGCAGTAGCGGGAGTGAAGCAGATACGCAGTATTTT. Its translation is CASSSSGSEADTQYF.

This chain joins TRBV28 and TRBJ1-2; 9 bases map to TRBD1. CDR1 is MDHEN, CDR2 SYDVKM, per germline. The CDR3 sequence is 14 residues long. Trimming at V came to 6 bases and at J to 5 bases, leaving 7 bases not matched to a gene. CDR3 DNA sequence: TGTGCCAGCAGGGGACAGGGAGTGGGTTATGGCTACACCTTC. Protein: CASRGQGVGYGYTF.

The J gene is TRBJ2-5, the V gene TRBV2, with 8 bases aligning to TRBD2. The J segment lost 5 bases and the V segment lost 1 base, leaving 9 bases of the junction unmatched. The germline V gene has CDR1 SNHLY and CDR2 FYNNEI. The CDR3 extends over 16 amino acids. The CDR3 coding sequence is TGTGCCAGCAGTGAAGAAGGGACTAGGGCGTGGGAGACCCAGTACTTC. It translates to CASSEEGTRAWETQYF.

The chain combines TRBV5-4 with TRBJ1-4, with 8 bases matching TRBD1. CDR1 is SGHNT and CDR2 is YYREEE in the germline V gene (reference sequence). The CDR3 covers 14 residues. V lost 4 bases and J lost 10; bases outside the gene matches: 9. The CDR3, as DNA: TGTGCCAGCAGCGGTGGACAGGGTGTTGGAAAACTGTTTTTT. The encoded protein is CASSGGQGVGKLFF.

The chain uses TRBV2 and TRBJ1-6; TRBD1 aligns across 7 bases. With V trimmed by 6 bases and J by 6 bases, 11 bases remained unmatched. The length of the CDR3 is 16 residues. Looked up from germline, CDR1 is SNHLY and CDR2 is FYNNEI. CDR3 DNA: TGTGCCAGCAGCGCACAGGGGTTGGGGACTAATTCACCCCTCCACTTT. It translates to CASSAQGLGTNSPLHF.

V is TRBV15 and J is TRBJ1-3; D not resolved. Per the germline V gene, CDR1 is LNHNV and CDR2 is YYDKDF (reference sequence). Deletions cut 3 bases from V and 0 bases from J, with 9 bases between. This CDR3 has 15 amino acids. CDR3 residues: CATSSGKSSGNTIYF. As DNA, the CDR3 is TGTGCCACCAGCAGCGGGAAGAGCTCTGGAAACACCATATATTTT.

The V gene is TRBV5-4, the J gene TRBJ2-3; 10 nucleotides match TRBD2. The CDR3 totals 15 residues. Germline lookup yields CDR1 SGHNT and CDR2 YYREEE (reference sequence). J was trimmed by 4 bases and V by 4 bases; bases with no gene match: 6. In DNA, the CDR3 is TGTGCCAGCAGCCCCGGGACTAGCGTTCCAGATACGCAGTATTTT. Translating gives CASSPGTSVPDTQYF.